This T cell receptor (beta chain) was captured by sequencing in a study of molecular identifiers for immune sequencing clone quantification. Study results and caveats: More than 97% of effector molecules, versus under 1% of naive-cell molecules, belonged to clones above 20 RNA copies.

This clonotype has a count of ten or more. The antigen is undetermined. Bulk TCR library preparation followed previously described methods with listed TCR primers. TCRdb re-called the PCR reads through MiXCR, storing one row per CDR3 protein. The table records around 300,000 distinct CDR3 sequences, 24% of them present only once. This TCR was sampled from a human donor in good health. Some libraries in this study had Jurkat cell RNA spiked in. Sequenced sample: naive CD8+ T cells from blood, with Jurkat cell RNA spiked in. Described subset: FACS-sorted CD8+CD4-CCR7+CD45RA+ naive T cells.

The CDR3 spells CASSPTGNNEQFF. CDR3 in DNA: TGTGCCAGCAGTCCAACCGGGAACAATGAGCAGTTCTTC. The chain employs TRBV7-9 and TRBJ2-1, with D tentatively TRBD2 (5 bases). Looked up from germline, CDR1 is SEHNR and CDR2 is FQNEAQ (reference sequence). The CDR3 covers 13 residues. Trimming removed 6 bases from V and 5 bases from J, with 11 bases in between. The variable domain in full, completed from reference TRBV7-9 and TRBJ2-1, reads DTGVSQNPRHKITKRGQNVTFRCDPISEHNRLYWYRQTLGQGPEFLTYFQNEAQLEKSRLLSDRFSAERPKGSFSTLEIQRTEQGDSAMYLCASSPTGNNEQFFGPGTRLTVL.